This T cell receptor (beta chain) was identified during a study of OX40 agonist ivuxolimab in advanced cancers. This CDR3 has 20 amino acids. CDR1 is LNHDA, CDR2 SQIVND, per germline (reference sequence). The germline V and J ends were trimmed by 0 bases and 0 bases, with 18 bases remaining between them. Using immunoSEQ multiplex PCR, the repertoire was profiled, and TCRdb retains in-frame clones only, with some absent. The data show 97,000 or so clones, around 90% seen once. Findings and limits, study-wide: On average, CD8+ T cells had more expanded clones than CD4+.

A remark on this clone: Its specificity is unknown.

Sequenced material: CD4+ or CD8+ T cells sorted from blood, taken in a trial of the OX40 agonist ivuxolimab. This TCR came from an adult with an advanced solid tumor such as melanoma, head and neck, liver or kidney cancer. The V call is TRBV19, the J call TRBJ1-6; D unclear. The CDR3: CASSIDALGPPSSYNSPLHF. CDR3 nucleotide sequence: TGTGCCAGTAGTATAGATGCCCTAGGACCGCCGAGCTCCTATAATTCACCCCTCCACTTT.